This TCR beta chain was sequenced in a study of shared clonotypes between healthy human individuals. Broader study findings: With a handful of donors compared, around 5% of naive CD4 clonotypes were shared.

About this clone itself: Its matching antigen is unknown. This CDR3 is also generated by other DNA sequences in the sample.

The CDR3 has 13 residues. The germline V gene encodes CDR1 PRHDT and CDR2 FYEKMQ (reference sequence). V dropped 0 bases and J dropped 3 bases, with 6 bases sitting between them. Tens of thousands of T cell genomes (approximately 190 ng DNA) went into each sorted-subset replicate. Data came from immunoSEQ multiplex PCR; TCRdb stores just in-frame clones and leaves some out. The table shows hundreds of thousands of clones, with around 95% occurring only once. Selected positively for CCR7 and CD45RO-negative, naive CD8 cells excluded terminally differentiated effector memory CD45RA+ cells. The chain recombines TRBV13 with TRBJ2-7, with D tentatively TRBD1 (6 bases). This clonotype was sampled from a woman under 40 in good health. The source material was naive CD8+ T cells sorted from blood. The CDR3 sequence is CASSLGDSYEQYF. The CDR3 coding sequence is TGTGCCAGCAGCTTAGGGGACAGCTACGAGCAGTACTTC. Supplemented by reference TRBV13 and TRBJ2-7, the full variable domain reads AAGVIQSPRHLIKEKRETATLKCYPIPRHDTVYWYQQGPGQDPQFLISFYEKMQSDKGSIPDRFSAQQFSDYHSELNMSSLELGDSALYFCASSLGDSYEQYFGPGTRLTVT.